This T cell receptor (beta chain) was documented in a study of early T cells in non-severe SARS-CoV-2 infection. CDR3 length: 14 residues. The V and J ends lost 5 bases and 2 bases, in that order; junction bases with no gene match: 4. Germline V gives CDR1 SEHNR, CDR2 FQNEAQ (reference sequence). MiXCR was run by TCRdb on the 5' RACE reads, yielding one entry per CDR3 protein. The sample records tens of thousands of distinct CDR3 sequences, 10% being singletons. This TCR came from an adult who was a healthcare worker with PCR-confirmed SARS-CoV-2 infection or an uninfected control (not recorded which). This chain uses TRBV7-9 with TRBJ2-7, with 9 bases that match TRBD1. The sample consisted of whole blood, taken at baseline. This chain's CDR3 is CASSPRQGAYEQYF. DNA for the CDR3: TGTGCCAGCAGCCCAAGACAGGGGGCCTACGAGCAGTACTTC.